Listed below are T cell receptor beta chains from one sample, sequenced in a study of blood T cell repertoires in COVID-19. Profiled with immunoSEQ multiplex PCR; TCRdb holds only in-frame clones, not every one. The sample carries about 160,000 clones, around 90% recorded once. Sequenced sample: PBMCs or T cells enriched from blood (not recorded which). The receptor set was obtained from a woman aged 40 to 55 who had been exposed to COVID-19. The CDR3 runs from the conserved cysteine through the conserved F or W.

V gene | CDR3 protein
TRBV15 | CATSRDREAAEQYF
TRBV6-5 | CASSYGGANYGYTF
TRBV6-5 | CASSYGGTEAFF
TRBV5-1 | CASSASGGAGEQFF
TRBV12-3/TRBV12-4 | CASSPTGVQPQHF
TRBV6-5 | CASSYAPGINGYTF
TRBV27 | CASSLIGGTKNIQYF
TRBV5-1 | CASSFRDRGHEQFF
TRBV27 | CASSLLSPRQGIGYTF
TRBV19 | CASSIGTSGGSSTDTQYF
TRBV18 | CASTRGRGANTEAFF
TRBV6-4 | CATSDRTTATNEKLFF
TRBV6-5 | CASTSERVWAEAFF
TRBV6-2/TRBV6-3 | CASSYSGMRKGYEQYF
TRBV6-5 | CASTQRENNEQFF
TRBV7-2 | CASSLDGGGGYGYTF
TRBV7-9 | CASIGTSNTEAFF
TRBV19 | CASSICTPLHF
TRBV3-1/TRBV3-2 | CASSHPAGETWGTGELFF
TRBV10-1 | CASSGRGSTEAFF
TRBV19 | CASSIGFNYGYTF
TRBV4-2 | CASSREASGGTGELFF
TRBV14 | CASSQERGSLNTEAFF
TRBV11-2 | CASSLDRNSGRVETQYF
TRBV6-5 | CASTRDRNTIYF
TRBV6-2/TRBV6-3 | CASSYPQLNYNEQFF
TRBV9 | CASSARGGSYEQYF
TRBV3-1/TRBV3-2 | CASSLGRGQETQYF
TRBV7-9 | CASNAPGQGYNEQFF
TRBV11-3 | CASSSGQDNSPLHF
TRBV5-1 | CASSLGQQSGEKLFF
TRBV28 | CAITGSNQPQHF
TRBV5-1 | CASRSTSGSRADTQYF
TRBV28 | CASTLPGGGYGYTF
TRBV28 | CASSTPARETQYF
TRBV6-6 | CASSTRQGVTEAFF
TRBV15 | CATSRATEAFF
TRBV18 | CASSPAVAGAQSYEQYF
TRBV12-2 | CASRSFLGGWCTDTQYF
TRBV6-6 | CASSRGENTEAFF
TRBV7-7 | CASSLDRDQPQHF
TRBV7-9 | CASSLVGRGSEAFF
TRBV4-3 | CASNYGVQGSYGYTF
TRBV29-1 | CSVDARGLAGGRNNEQFF
TRBV2 | CASDTGIDYGYTF
TRBV2 | CASRSTGGSTGELFF
TRBV6-5 | CASSYRPPRGLRGYTF
TRBV29-1 | CSVAGESSYNEQFF
TRBV2 | CASTEGGGRFYEQYF
TRBV19 | CASSTRGGGNQPQHF
TRBV6-6 | CASRDRFLHYGYTF
TRBV25-1 | CASSDSYEQYF
TRBV4-1 | CASSQHTGSLSYEQYF
TRBV29-1 | CSVEWTSEQGQFF
TRBV27 | CASSLSSSQGSSYNSPLHF
TRBV6-5 | CASLTGGHMNTEAFF
TRBV5-1 | CASSLVLAGVTDTQYF
TRBV19 | CASSATAGAYNEQFF
TRBV7-2 | CASSVGLAGAYEQYF